What follows are 21 T cell receptor beta chains derived from one specimen sequenced in a study of control samples from healthy donors and cancer patients. The repertoire was sequenced with immunoSEQ multiplex PCR; TCRdb's copy has only in-frame clones and lacks some. In the table there are 150,000 to 200,000 clones, approximately 90% of which are singletons. Sequencing input: blood. The receptors derive from a man aged 25 to 45 in good health.

The V gene is TRBV5-6, the J gene TRBJ1-2; TRBD1 is a possible D gene (5 bases). CDR1 and CDR2 from the germline V gene are SGHDT and YYEEEE. Trimming stripped 4 bases from V and 9 bases from J, with 13 bases between. The CDR3 totals 12 residues. CDR3 DNA sequence: TGTGCCAGCAGCGCCGGGACTCGTAGCTACACCTTC. It encodes CASSAGTRSYTF.

The rearrangement uses TRBV27 and TRBJ1-4, with a weak D call TRBD1 (5 bases). The CDR3 covers 14 residues. Germline loops: CDR1 MNHEY, CDR2 SMNVEV (reference sequence). Trimming cost V 6 bases and J 7 bases, with 15 bases left between them. This CDR3 is CASRDLGGGEKLFF. CDR3 DNA: TGTGCCAGCAGGGACCTCGGGGGGGGTGAAAAACTGTTTTTT.

This clone has just one count. The genes are TRBV25-1 and TRBJ1-5, with unresolved D. The ends were cut back, 5 bases at V and 6 bases at J, with 17 bases in the middle. The length of the CDR3 is 15 residues. Per the germline V gene, CDR1 is MGHDK and CDR2 is SYGVNS. In DNA form, the CDR3 reads TGTGCCAGCAGTCCTCTTGGCGAGCCCAGTCAGCCCCAGCATTTT. Its protein is CASSPLGEPSQPQHF.

The chain recombines TRBV7-3 with TRBJ2-3; tentative D call: TRBD2 (6 bases). The CDR3 sequence is 14 residues long. In germline, CDR1 is SGHTA, CDR2 FQGTGA. V lost 2 bases, J lost 4 bases, and 10 bases lay in between. The CDR3 coding sequence is TGTGCCAGCAGCTTAGGGGGGAGTGCAGATACGCAGTATTTT. Amino acids: CASSLGGSADTQYF.

J is TRBJ1-1 and V is TRBV2; no definite D call. This CDR3 has 13 residues. Germline values: CDR1 SNHLY, CDR2 FYNNEI. Trimming pared 8 bases from V and 4 bases from J, leaving 14 bases between. The CDR3 spells CASVPMLGTEAFF. CDR3 DNA: TGTGCCAGCGTCCCAATGTTGGGCACTGAAGCTTTCTTT.

In its sample, this clone was seen once. The genes are TRBV9 and TRBJ1-2, with 7 bases that match TRBD1. CDR1 is SGDLS, CDR2 YYNGEE, per germline. The CDR3 loop spans 15 amino acids. The trim removed 6 bases at V and 4 bases at J, leaving 12 bases unmatched. CDR3: CASNSGTDSFYGYTF. The CDR3 DNA follows: TGTGCCAGCAACAGCGGGACAGACTCTTTCTATGGCTACACCTTC.

V is TRBV15 and J is TRBJ1-5; 10 bases agree with TRBD1. The germline gives CDR1 LNHNV, CDR2 YYDKDF (reference sequence). The length of the CDR3 is 16 residues. The junction had 4 bases not matched to a gene; V was cut back by 2 bases and J by 3 bases. This chain's CDR3 is CATSRRTGGFNQPQHF. CDR3 DNA sequence: TGTGCCACCAGCAGAAGGACAGGGGGTTTCAATCAGCCCCAGCATTTT. Full variable domain (rest looked up from reference TRBV15 and TRBJ1-5): DAMVIQNPRYQVTQFGKPVTLSCSQTLNHNVMYWYQQKSSQAPKLLFHYYDKDFNNEADTPDNFQSRRPNTSFCFLDIRSPGLGDTAMYLCATSRRTGGFNQPQHFGDGTRLSIL.

The chain couples TRBV29-1 to TRBJ1-5; D possibly corresponds to TRBD1 (5 bases). The CDR3 has 14 amino acids. The ends were cut back, 6 bases at V and 3 bases at J, with 15 bases in the middle. The germline V gene encodes CDR1 SQVTM and CDR2 ANQGSEA. The CDR3 sequence: CSVSTDTTNQPQHF. In nucleotides, the CDR3 is TGCAGCGTCTCAACGGACACCACCAATCAGCCCCAGCATTTT.

J is TRBJ2-1 and V is TRBV19; D gene uncertain. Germline CDR1 LNHDA, CDR2 SQIVND (reference sequence). The ends were cut back, 3 bases at V and 5 bases at J, with 8 bases in the middle. The CDR3 is made up of 13 amino acids. DNA for the CDR3: TGTGCCAGTAGTATTTCGATCGACAATGAGCAGTTCTTC. Translated, it gives CASSISIDNEQFF. The whole variable domain, remainder taken from reference TRBV19 and TRBJ2-1, is DGGITQSPKYLFRKEGQNVTLSCEQNLNHDAMYWYRQDPGQGLRLIYYSQIVNDFQKGDIAEGYSVSREKKESFPLTVTSAQKNPTAFYLCASSISIDNEQFFGPGTRLTVL.

This chain joins TRBV6-4 and TRBJ2-3; 9 bases agree with TRBD2. The length of the CDR3 is 14 residues. The germline V gene has CDR1 MRHNA and CDR2 SNTAGT. V was pared by 3 bases and J by 4 bases, with 2 bases of the junction left unmatched. CDR3 DNA: TGTGCCAGCAGTGAGCGGGGGGGCCCAGATACGCAGTATTTT. Translation: CASSERGGPDTQYF.

This chain connects TRBV29-1 to TRBJ1-1; D gene ambiguous. The germline V and J ends were trimmed by 7 bases and 1 base, with 13 bases remaining between them. This CDR3 has 13 residues. Germline V gene data show CDR1 as SQVTM and CDR2 as ANQGSEA. DNA for the CDR3: TGCAGCGGTACCCCAGGCAGGAACACTGAAGCTTTCTTT. It is translated as CSGTPGRNTEAFF.

Only one count was recorded for this clone. The chain joins TRBV6-1 to TRBJ2-7, with no clear D. This CDR3 contains 12 residues. Germline-derived CDR1 and CDR2 are MNHNS and SASEGT. With 1 base removed from V and 7 bases from J, the gap between germline ends came to 8 bases. CDR3 in DNA: TGTGCCAGCAGTGAAGTAGTCGGGGAGCAGTACTTC. Its translation is CASSEVVGEQYF.

This chain links TRBV6-5 with TRBJ2-2; maybe TRBD2 (5 bases). Germline values: CDR1 MNHEY, CDR2 SVGAGI. V was trimmed by 3 bases and J by 4 bases, leaving 15 bases between them. The CDR3 runs 16 residues. The CDR3 protein is CASSYLAWLGTGELFF. As DNA, the CDR3 is TGTGCCAGCAGTTATTTAGCGTGGCTTGGCACCGGGGAGCTGTTTTTT.

J is TRBJ2-7 and V is TRBV7-3, with D hard to call. This CDR3 is built from 13 residues. Germline CDR1 SGHTA, CDR2 FQGTGA. V gave up 5 bases and J gave up 0 bases, with 8 bases separating them. As DNA, the CDR3 is TGTGCCAGCAGCCCCCCCAACTCCTACGAGCAGTACTTC. Translated: CASSPPNSYEQYF.

The genes are TRBV29-1 and TRBJ1-3; no firm D call. V gave up 3 bases and J gave up 8 bases, with 14 bases separating them. The CDR3 totals 13 residues. CDR1 is SQVTM and CDR2 is ANQGSEA in the germline V gene. CDR3 DNA: TGCAGCGTTGAGGGGTTTCAATCTGACACCATATATTTT. Amino acids: CSVEGFQSDTIYF.

This chain joins TRBV6-1 and TRBJ1-6, with 7 bases aligning to TRBD1. Germline assignment: CDR1 MNHNS and CDR2 SASEGT. The CDR3 is 14 residues long. The trim removed 3 bases at V and 7 bases at J, leaving 3 bases unmatched. CDR3: CASSDVGGNSPLHF. CDR3 coding DNA: TGTGCCAGCAGTGACGTAGGGGGCAATTCACCCCTCCACTTT.

This chain joins TRBV9 and TRBJ2-1; 12 nucleotides line up with TRBD2. Germline CDR1 and CDR2: SGDLS and YYNGEE. This CDR3 is 15 amino acids long. V trimming: 3 bases; J trimming: 8 bases; junction bases outside the gene matches: 6. CDR3 loop: CASSGLAGDFYEQFF. As DNA, the CDR3 is TGTGCCAGCAGCGGACTAGCGGGAGACTTCTATGAGCAGTTCTTC.

The gene calls are TRBV2 and TRBJ1-5; weak D call: TRBD1 (5 bases). This CDR3 contains 14 residues. V was pared by 1 base and J by 4 bases, with 8 bases between. Germline assignment: CDR1 SNHLY and CDR2 FYNNEI. The CDR3 DNA reads TGTGCCAGCAGTGAAGGGACACTTAATCAGCCCCAGCATTTT. It is translated as CASSEGTLNQPQHF.

The chain employs TRBV7-6 and TRBJ2-7; 7 nucleotides match TRBD1. CDR1 and CDR2 from the germline V gene are SGHVS and FNYEAQ. Losses at the gene ends were 3 bases for V and 1 base for J; bases not matched to a gene: 3. CDR3 length: 14 residues. The CDR3 DNA is TGTGCCAGCAGCTTCGGACAGGATTCCTACGAGCAGTACTTC. Translating gives CASSFGQDSYEQYF. The full variable domain, completed using reference TRBV7-6 and TRBJ2-7, is GAGVSQSPRYKVTKRGQDVALRCDPISGHVSLYWYRQALGQGPEFLTYFNYEAQQDKSGLPNDRFSAERPEGSISTLTIQRTEQRDSAMYRCASSFGQDSYEQYFGPGTRLTVT.

The chain is built from TRBV18 and TRBJ1-2; D uncertain. CDR1 and CDR2 (germline): KGHSH, LQKENI. V lost 4 bases and J 2 bases, leaving 14 bases between the germline ends. This CDR3 has 15 amino acids. The CDR3 loop reads CASSQADGMNYGYTF. CDR3 coding DNA: TGTGCCAGCTCACAGGCCGACGGGATGAACTATGGCTACACCTTC.

The chain uses TRBV27 and TRBJ1-6; D is ambiguous. The germline V gene encodes CDR1 MNHEY and CDR2 SMNVEV (reference sequence). This CDR3 comprises 16 residues. V lost 5 bases and J 0 bases, leaving 11 bases between the germline ends. The CDR3 loop is CASSAGPTSYNSPLHF. DNA of the CDR3: TGTGCCAGCAGTGCAGGCCCAACCTCCTATAATTCACCCCTCCACTTT.